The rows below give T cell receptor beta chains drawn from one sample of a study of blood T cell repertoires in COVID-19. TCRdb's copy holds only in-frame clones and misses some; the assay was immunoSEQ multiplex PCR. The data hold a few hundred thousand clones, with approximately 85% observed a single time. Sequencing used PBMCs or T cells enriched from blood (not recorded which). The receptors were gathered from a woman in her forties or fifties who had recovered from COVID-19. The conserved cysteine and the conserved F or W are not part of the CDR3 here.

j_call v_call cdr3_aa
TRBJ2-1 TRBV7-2 ASSLASGVPYNEQF
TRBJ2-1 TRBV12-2 ASRLVIRGRNALGNEQF
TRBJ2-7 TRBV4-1 ASSQGYSYEQY
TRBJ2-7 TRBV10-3 AIRRWELY
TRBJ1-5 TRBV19 ASSTTTTDSYQPQH
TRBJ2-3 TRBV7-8 ASSLIGQGAGDTQY
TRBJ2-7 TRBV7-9 ASIPFGGASYEQY
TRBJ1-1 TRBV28 ASSLAGNTEAF
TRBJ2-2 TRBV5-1 ASSAAAVAGELF
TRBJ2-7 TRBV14 ASSQWTDYEQY
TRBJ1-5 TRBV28 ASSLPGFQPQH
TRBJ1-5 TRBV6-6 ASSPATSQH
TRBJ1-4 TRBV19 ASSTLTSAANEKLF
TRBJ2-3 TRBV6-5 ASSYSPAGGPHTQY
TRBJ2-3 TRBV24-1 ATSERTGNTDTQY
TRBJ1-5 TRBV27 ASSPGTGVQPQH
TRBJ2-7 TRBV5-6 ASTAWGEVEQY
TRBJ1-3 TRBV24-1 ATSDPDRGSGNTIY
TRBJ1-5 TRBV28 ASSLSGTGPNQPQH
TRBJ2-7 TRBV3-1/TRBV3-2 ASSQWGRAGSSYEQY
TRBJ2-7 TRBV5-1 ASSSTGTGVAGNYEQY
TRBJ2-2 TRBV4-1 ASSQGGPSTGELF
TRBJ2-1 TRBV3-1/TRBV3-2 ASSQRGNYNEQF
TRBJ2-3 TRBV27 ASSPPPPRGSQY
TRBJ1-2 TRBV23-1 ASSPIRSNYGYT
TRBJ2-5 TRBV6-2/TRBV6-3 ASSTSSGSGSGTQY
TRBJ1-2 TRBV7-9 ASSFTQGSRGYT
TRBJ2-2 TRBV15 ATSRSTGIANTGELF
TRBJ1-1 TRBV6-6 ASREIQGNSGEAF
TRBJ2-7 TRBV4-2 ASSQTEQGAPKQY
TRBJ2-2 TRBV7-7 ASSDRGPSAGELF
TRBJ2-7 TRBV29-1 SVEVGGSPQY
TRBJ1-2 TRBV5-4 ASAQQGSYGYT
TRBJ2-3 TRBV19 ASSSPGLADAKRDTQY
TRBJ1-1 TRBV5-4 ASSPGTSMNTEAF
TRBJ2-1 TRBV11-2 ASSLEQGPYNEQF
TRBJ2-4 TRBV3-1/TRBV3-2 ASSQLTGMVAKNIQY
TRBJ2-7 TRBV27 ASSTGLAGGDYEQY